The 17 T cell receptor beta chains below all came from one sample that was sequenced in a study of T cell changes during pregnancy in multiple sclerosis (dated by TCRdb to between 2018 and 2020). The method behind the library was the immunoSEQ multiplex PCR assay. TCRdb took over this immuneACCESS table, retaining in-frame rearrangements with V and J assigned. Such tables are incomplete; in checked studies, under half of the missing clones stem from an unresolved V gene, and the remainder is unexplained. A total of about 52,000 clones appear in this sample, 92% of them only once. The ten largest clones add up to around 0.76% of the sample. Sequences were derived from CD4+ T cells from peripheral blood mononuclear cells, sampled in the third trimester of pregnancy. The receptors stem from a female donor with multiple sclerosis, enrolled in a pregnancy study.

Here the CDR3 reads CASSRLDRGTGRVAFF. The CDR3 region has the DNA TGTGCCAGCAGTCGACTTGACAGGGGCACGGGCCGAGTAGCTTTCTTT. The V and J genes are TRBV27 and TRBJ1-1; 8 nucleotides match TRBD1. V lost 5 bases to trimming and J lost 10 bases; unmatched junction nucleotides: 18. CDR3 length equals 16 residues. Germline V CDR1 and CDR2: MNHEY, SMNVEV (reference sequence).

The chain uses TRBV11-2 and TRBJ1-1; the D is unclear. V gave up 4 bases and J gave up 11 bases, with 17 bases separating them. The CDR3 is made up of 13 amino acids. Per germline, CDR1 SGHAT and CDR2 FQNNGV. The CDR3 sequence: CASSSTNGVRAFF. The CDR3 DNA reads TGTGCCAGCAGCTCCACGAACGGGGTTCGGGCTTTCTTT.

This chain joins TRBV27 and TRBJ2-4; 11 nucleotides match TRBD2. V shed 6 bases, J shed 0 bases, and the junction held 10 bases outside the gene matches. Germline lookup yields CDR1 MNHEY and CDR2 SMNVEV (reference sequence). CDR3 length: 18 amino acids. DNA for the CDR3: TGTGCCAGCAGCAGGACCACCGGGACTAGCGGAGCCAAAAACATTCAGTACTTC. The encoded protein is CASSRTTGTSGAKNIQYF.

The chain links TRBV9 to TRBJ2-1, with 9 bases aligning to TRBD2. V lost 4 bases and J lost 4; bases outside the gene matches: 6. Germline values: CDR1 SGDLS, CDR2 YYNGEE. The CDR3 sequence is 15 residues long. The CDR3 region is CASSPRGGYYNEQFF. The DNA for the CDR3 is TGTGCCAGCAGCCCGCGGGGGGGCTATTACAATGAGCAGTTCTTC.

This clone was detected only a few times. V and J are TRBV28 and TRBJ1-2; a possible D gene is TRBD1 (5 bases). V dropped 7 bases and J dropped 8 bases, with 17 bases sitting between them. Per germline, CDR1 MDHEN and CDR2 SYDVKM. The CDR3 has 13 amino acids. The CDR3, as DNA: TGTGCCAGCACCTCTTACCCTGGGGGGGGCTACACCTTC. It encodes CASTSYPGGGYTF.

The sample holds a few counts of this clone. The chain is built from TRBV6-5 and TRBJ1-4; 9 bases match TRBD1. This CDR3 comprises 15 residues. Per germline, CDR1 MNHEY and CDR2 SVGAGI. The V and J ends lost 3 bases and 8 bases, in that order; junction bases with no gene match: 7. CDR3 sequence reads: CASSYSGTGSEKLFF. CDR3 in DNA: TGTGCCAGCAGTTATTCCGGGACAGGGAGCGAAAAACTGTTTTTT.

This clone was seen just once. The V call is TRBV4-3, the J call TRBJ2-3; maybe TRBD2 (6 bases). Trimming stripped 4 bases from V and 3 bases from J, with 17 bases between. Germline CDR1 is LGHNA and CDR2 is YSLEER. This CDR3 is built from 16 residues. The CDR3 sequence: CASSRRLGQPTDTQYF. The CDR3 nucleotides are TGCGCCAGCAGCCGCAGACTAGGCCAACCTACAGATACGCAGTATTTT.

The chain recombines TRBV13 with TRBJ1-2; 8 bases align to TRBD1. Germline V lookup: CDR1 PRHDT, CDR2 FYEKMQ (reference sequence). CDR3 length: 13 residues. V lost 2 bases and J lost 8; bases outside the gene matches: 4. The CDR3 is CASSLRAGGGYTF. The CDR3 nucleotides read TGTGCCAGCAGCTTAAGGGCAGGGGGCGGCTACACCTTC.

The rearrangement links TRBV30 to TRBJ1-5; D not resolved. Trimming took off 5 bases at V and 2 bases at J, with 19 bases between the two ends. This CDR3 has 16 amino acids. Germline V gene lookup returns CDR1 GTSNPN and CDR2 SVGIG (reference sequence). CDR3 sequence: CAWSPGKGIGNQPQHF. CDR3 in DNA: TGTGCCTGGTCCCCCGGGAAAGGTATCGGCAATCAGCCCCAGCATTTT. Complete variable domain (other parts from reference TRBV30 and TRBJ1-5): SQTIHQWPATLVQPVGSPLSLECTVEGTSNPNLYWYRQAAGRGLQLLFYSVGIGQISSEVPQNLSASRPQDRQFILSSKKLLLSDSGFYLCAWSPGKGIGNQPQHFGDGTRLSIL.

This chain links TRBV6-5 with TRBJ2-5, with 7 bases fitting TRBD2. J gave up 4 bases and V 7 bases, and 12 bases lay outside the gene matches. Germline lookup yields CDR1 MNHEY and CDR2 SVGAGI. The CDR3 sequence is 15 residues long. CDR3 nucleotide sequence: TGTGCCAGCAAAGTAGGACTAGTTGGGGGAGAGACCCAGTACTTC. Its protein is CASKVGLVGGETQYF.

The chain recombines TRBV19 with TRBJ2-3, with TRBD1 matching 9 bases. The V and J ends lost 9 bases and 7 bases, in that order; junction bases with no gene match: 2. Germline V CDR1 and CDR2: LNHDA, SQIVND (reference sequence). CDR3 length: 11 amino acids. The DNA of the CDR3 is TGTGCCAGCGGGACAGGGAATACGCAGTATTTT. Residues: CASGTGNTQYF.

The rearrangement links TRBV10-3 to TRBJ2-4; TRBD1 matches at 7 bases. The CDR3 is 15 residues long. The germline V gene has CDR1 ENHRY and CDR2 SYGVKD. The ends lost 6 bases at V and 0 bases at J; junction bases unmatched: 5. CDR3 sequence: CAISDRVLAKNIQYF. The DNA for the CDR3 is TGTGCCATCAGCGACAGGGTTTTAGCCAAAAACATTCAGTACTTC.

This chain joins TRBV12-5 and TRBJ1-5; D remains ambiguous. The germline gives CDR1 LGHNT, CDR2 FRNRAP. The CDR3 extends over 15 amino acids. Deletions cut 0 bases from V and 0 bases from J, with 6 bases between. DNA for the CDR3: TGTGCTAGTGGTTTGGTCCCCAGTAGCAATCAGCCCCAGCATTTT. It specifies CASGLVPSSNQPQHF.

The CDR3 DNA reads TGTGCCAGCAGCTTCCGGGGGGCTCAAAACACCATATATTTT. Encoded protein: CASSFRGAQNTIYF. The V gene is TRBV11-2, the J gene TRBJ1-3; D is perhaps TRBD1 (6 bases). CDR1 and CDR2 from the germline V gene are SGHAT and FQNNGV. The V and J ends lost 3 bases and 6 bases respectively, with 12 bases between them. The CDR3 is made up of 14 amino acids.

This sequence joins TRBV6-1 and TRBJ2-5; 7 nucleotides agree with TRBD2. Trimming cost V 6 bases and J 7 bases; bases outside gene matches: 11. Germline V CDR1 and CDR2: MNHNS, SASEGT. This CDR3 has 14 amino acids. CDR3 in amino acids: CASSTDGWGGTQYF. The CDR3 nucleotides read TGTGCCAGCAGCACAGACGGTTGGGGGGGGACCCAGTACTTC.

In DNA, the CDR3 is TGTGCCAGCAGCCCCACGGGGACAGGCGAACGGACTGAAGCTTTCTTT. It is translated as CASSPTGTGERTEAFF. The chain couples TRBV7-8 to TRBJ1-1, with 8 bases lining up with TRBD1. CDR1 and CDR2 (germline): SGHVS, FQNEAQ. The CDR3 extends over 16 amino acids. The trim removed 5 bases at V and 5 bases at J, leaving 13 bases unmatched. Full variable domain (remainder filled in from reference TRBV7-8 and TRBJ1-1): GAGVSQSPRYKVAKRGQDVALRCDPISGHVSLFWYQQALGQGPEFLTYFQNEAQLDKSGLPSDRFFAERPEGSVSTLKIQRTQQEDSAVYLCASSPTGTGERTEAFFGQGTRLTVV.

This chain connects TRBV5-1 to TRBJ2-7; weak D call: TRBD2 (6 bases). CDR3 length: 14 amino acids. The V gene's germline CDR1 is SGHRS and CDR2 YFSETQ. The V end lost 4 bases, the J end lost 9 bases, and 20 bases lay between the germline ends. The CDR3 region has the DNA TGCGCCAGCAGCACGGTCCAGGGACTGAAGGGGCAGTACTTC. Its protein product is CASSTVQGLKGQYF. The whole variable domain, filled in from reference TRBV5-1 and TRBJ2-7, reads KAGVTQTPRYLIKTRGQQVTLSCSPISGHRSVSWYQQTPGQGLQFLFEYFSETQRNKGNFPGRFSGRQFSNSRSEMNVSTLELGDSALYLCASSTVQGLKGQYFGPGTRLTVT.